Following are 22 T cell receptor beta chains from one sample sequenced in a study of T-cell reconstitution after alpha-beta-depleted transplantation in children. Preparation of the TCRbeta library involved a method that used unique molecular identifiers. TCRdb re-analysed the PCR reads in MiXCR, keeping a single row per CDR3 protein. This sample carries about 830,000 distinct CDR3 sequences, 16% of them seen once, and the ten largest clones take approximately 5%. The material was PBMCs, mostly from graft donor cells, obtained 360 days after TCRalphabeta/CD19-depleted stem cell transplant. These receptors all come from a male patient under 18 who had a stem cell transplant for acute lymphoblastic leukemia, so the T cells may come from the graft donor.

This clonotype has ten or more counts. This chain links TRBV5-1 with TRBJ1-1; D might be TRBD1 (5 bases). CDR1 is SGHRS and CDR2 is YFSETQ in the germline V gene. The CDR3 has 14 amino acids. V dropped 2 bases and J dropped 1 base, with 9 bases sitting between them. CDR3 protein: CASSFTTANTEAFF. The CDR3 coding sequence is TGCGCCAGCAGCTTTACGACAGCGAACACTGAAGCTTTCTTT.

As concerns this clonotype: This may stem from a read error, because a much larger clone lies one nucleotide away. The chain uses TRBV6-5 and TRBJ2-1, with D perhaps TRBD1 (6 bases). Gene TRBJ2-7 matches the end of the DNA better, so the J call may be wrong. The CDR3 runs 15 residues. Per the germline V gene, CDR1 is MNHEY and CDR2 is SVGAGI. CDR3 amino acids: CASSYSWTENNEQYF. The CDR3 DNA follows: TGTGCCAGCAGTTACTCCTGGACAGAAAACAATGAGCAGTACTTC.

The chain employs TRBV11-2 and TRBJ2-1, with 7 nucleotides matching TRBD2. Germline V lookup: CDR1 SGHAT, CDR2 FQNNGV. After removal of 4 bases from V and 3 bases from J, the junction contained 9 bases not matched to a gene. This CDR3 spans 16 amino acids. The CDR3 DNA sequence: TGTGCCAGCAGCTCCCGGGTAGCGGGCCACTACAATGAGCAGTTCTTC. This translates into CASSSRVAGHYNEQFF.

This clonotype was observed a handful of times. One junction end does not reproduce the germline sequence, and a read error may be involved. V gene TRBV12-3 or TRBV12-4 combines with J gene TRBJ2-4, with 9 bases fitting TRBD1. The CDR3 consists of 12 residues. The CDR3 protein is CASSLFPGTGNF. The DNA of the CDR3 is TGTGCCAGCAGTTTATTTCCGGGGACAGGGAACTTC.

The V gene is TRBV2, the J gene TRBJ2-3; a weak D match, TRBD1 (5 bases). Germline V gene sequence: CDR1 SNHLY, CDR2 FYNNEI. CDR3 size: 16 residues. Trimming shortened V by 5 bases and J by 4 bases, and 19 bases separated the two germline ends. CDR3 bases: TGTGCCAGCAGTTACCGTCAGGGTTTCAGGCCAGATACGCAGTATTTT. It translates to CASSYRQGFRPDTQYF.

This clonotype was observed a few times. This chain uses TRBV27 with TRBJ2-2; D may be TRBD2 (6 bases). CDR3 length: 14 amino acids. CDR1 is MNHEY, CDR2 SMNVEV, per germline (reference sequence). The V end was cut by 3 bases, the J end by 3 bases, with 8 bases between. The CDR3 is CASSFGSYTGELFF. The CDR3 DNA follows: TGTGCCAGCAGTTTCGGGAGCTACACCGGGGAGCTGTTTTTT.

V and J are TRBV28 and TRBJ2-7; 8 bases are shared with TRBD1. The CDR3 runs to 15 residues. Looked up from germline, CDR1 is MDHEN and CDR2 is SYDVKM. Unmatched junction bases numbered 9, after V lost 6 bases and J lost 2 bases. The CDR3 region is CASSPGQAQPYEQYF. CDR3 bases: TGTGCCAGCAGCCCGGGACAGGCCCAACCCTACGAGCAGTACTTC.

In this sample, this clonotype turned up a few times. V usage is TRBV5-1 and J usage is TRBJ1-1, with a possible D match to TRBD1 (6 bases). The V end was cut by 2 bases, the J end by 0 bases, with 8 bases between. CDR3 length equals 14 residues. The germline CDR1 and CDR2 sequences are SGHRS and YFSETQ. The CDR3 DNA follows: TGCGCCAGCAGCTTCCCAGGGGTGAACACTGAAGCTTTCTTT. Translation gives CASSFPGVNTEAFF.

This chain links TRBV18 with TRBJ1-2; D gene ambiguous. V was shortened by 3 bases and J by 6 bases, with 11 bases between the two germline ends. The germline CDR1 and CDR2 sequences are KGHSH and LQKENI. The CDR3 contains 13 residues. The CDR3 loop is CASSPGQVDGYTF. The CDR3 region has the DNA TGTGCCAGCTCACCTGGTCAGGTAGATGGCTACACCTTC.

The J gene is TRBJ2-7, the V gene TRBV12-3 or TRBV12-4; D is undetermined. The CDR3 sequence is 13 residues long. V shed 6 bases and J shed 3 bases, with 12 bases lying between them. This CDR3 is CASRQTEDYEQYF. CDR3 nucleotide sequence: TGTGCCAGCAGGCAGACCGAGGACTACGAGCAGTACTTC.

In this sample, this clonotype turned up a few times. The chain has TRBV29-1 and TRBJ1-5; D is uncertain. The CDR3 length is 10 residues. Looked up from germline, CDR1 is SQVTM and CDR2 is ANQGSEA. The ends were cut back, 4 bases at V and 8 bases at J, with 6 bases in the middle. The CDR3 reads CSVGIEPQHF. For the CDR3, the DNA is TGCAGCGTTGGGATAGAGCCCCAGCATTTT.

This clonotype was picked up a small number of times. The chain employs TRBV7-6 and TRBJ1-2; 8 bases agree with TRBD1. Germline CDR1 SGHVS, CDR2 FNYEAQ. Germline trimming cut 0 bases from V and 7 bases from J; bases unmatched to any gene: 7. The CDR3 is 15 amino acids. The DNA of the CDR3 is TGTGCCAGCAGCTTAGCTAGGACAGGGTGGTTTGGCTACACCTTC. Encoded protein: CASSLARTGWFGYTF.

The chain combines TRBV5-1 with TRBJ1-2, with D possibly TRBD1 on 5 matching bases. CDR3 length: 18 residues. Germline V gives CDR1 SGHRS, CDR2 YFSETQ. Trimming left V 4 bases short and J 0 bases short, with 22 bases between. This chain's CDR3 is CASSGVEGPSHSNYGYTF. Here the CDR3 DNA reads TGCGCCAGCAGCGGAGTGGAGGGACCTTCACATTCTAACTATGGCTACACCTTC. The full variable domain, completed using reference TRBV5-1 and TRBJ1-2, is KAGVTQTPRYLIKTRGQQVTLSCSPISGHRSVSWYQQTPGQGLQFLFEYFSETQRNKGNFPGRFSGRQFSNSRSEMNVSTLELGDSALYLCASSGVEGPSHSNYGYTFGSGTRLTVV.

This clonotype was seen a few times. The CDR3 nucleotides read TGTGCCAGCAGCCAGACCGTGGGTCTAGGCACAGATACGCAGTATTTT. As protein: CASSQTVGLGTDTQYF. The J gene is TRBJ2-3, the V gene TRBV14; unclear D gene. V lost 3 bases and J 1 base, leaving 14 bases between the germline ends. Germline V CDR1 and CDR2: SGHDN, FVKESK. The CDR3 contains 16 residues.

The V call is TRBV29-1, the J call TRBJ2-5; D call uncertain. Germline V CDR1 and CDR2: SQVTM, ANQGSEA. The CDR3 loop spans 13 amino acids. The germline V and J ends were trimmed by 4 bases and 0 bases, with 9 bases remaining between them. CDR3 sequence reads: CSVVSLYQETQYF. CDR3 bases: TGCAGCGTTGTTTCCTTATACCAAGAGACCCAGTACTTC.

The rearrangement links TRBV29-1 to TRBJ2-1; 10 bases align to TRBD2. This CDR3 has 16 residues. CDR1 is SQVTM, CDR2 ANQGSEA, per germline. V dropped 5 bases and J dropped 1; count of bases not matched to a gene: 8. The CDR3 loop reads CSVLLAGDPSYNEQFF. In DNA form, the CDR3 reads TGCAGCGTTCTCCTAGCGGGAGACCCTTCCTACAATGAGCAGTTCTTC.

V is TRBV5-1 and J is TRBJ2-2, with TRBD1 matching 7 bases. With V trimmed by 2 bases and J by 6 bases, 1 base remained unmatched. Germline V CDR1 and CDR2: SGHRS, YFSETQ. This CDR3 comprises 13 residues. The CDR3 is CASSFGQAGELFF. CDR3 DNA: TGCGCCAGCAGCTTCGGACAGGCCGGGGAGCTGTTTTTT.

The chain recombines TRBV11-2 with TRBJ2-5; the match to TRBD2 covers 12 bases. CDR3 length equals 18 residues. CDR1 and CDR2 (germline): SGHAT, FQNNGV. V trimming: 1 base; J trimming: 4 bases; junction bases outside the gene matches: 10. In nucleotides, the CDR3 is TGTGCCAGCAGCTTAGGCCGACTAGCGGGAGATACGCGAGAGACCCAGTACTTC. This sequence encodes CASSLGRLAGDTRETQYF.

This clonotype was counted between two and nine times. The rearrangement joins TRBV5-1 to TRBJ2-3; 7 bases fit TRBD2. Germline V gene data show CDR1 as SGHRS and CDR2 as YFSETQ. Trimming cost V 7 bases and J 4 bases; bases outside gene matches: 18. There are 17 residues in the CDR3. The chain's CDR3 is CASQNRLRGGSSDTQYF. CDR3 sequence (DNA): TGCGCCAGCCAAAACAGATTACGTGGCGGGAGTTCAGATACGCAGTATTTT.

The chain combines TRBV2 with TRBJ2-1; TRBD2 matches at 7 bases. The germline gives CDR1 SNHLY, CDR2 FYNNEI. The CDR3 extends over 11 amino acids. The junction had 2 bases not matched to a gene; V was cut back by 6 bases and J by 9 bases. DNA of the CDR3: TGTGCCAGCAGGCGGGGGATTGAGCAGTTCTTC. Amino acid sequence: CASRRGIEQFF.

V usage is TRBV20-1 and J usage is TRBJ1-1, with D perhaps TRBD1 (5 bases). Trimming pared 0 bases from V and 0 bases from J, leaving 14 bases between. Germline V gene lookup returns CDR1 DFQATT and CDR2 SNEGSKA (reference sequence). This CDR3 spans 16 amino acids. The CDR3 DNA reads TGCAGTGCTAGAGATCTCCAGCGGGGCCTGAACACTGAAGCTTTCTTT. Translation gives CSARDLQRGLNTEAFF.

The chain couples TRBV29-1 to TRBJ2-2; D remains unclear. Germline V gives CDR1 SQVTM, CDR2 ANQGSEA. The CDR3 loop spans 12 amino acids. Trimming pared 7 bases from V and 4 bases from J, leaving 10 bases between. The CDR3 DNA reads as TGCAGCGCCTCGGCCCTCACCGGGGAGCTGTTTTTT. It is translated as CSASALTGELFF.